Listed below are T cell receptor beta chains from one sample, sequenced in a study of blood T cell repertoires in COVID-19. Here immunoSEQ multiplex PCR was the method, and the copy in TCRdb shows in-frame clones only, minus some. The sample lists around 250,000 clones, 75% to 85% occurring once. Input material: peripheral blood. The receptor set was obtained from a man aged 50 to 59 with active or convalescent COVID-19. Each CDR3 is given with its conserved first and last residue. D genes are given only for firm matches. A clone size is listed for some rows: how often the clone was seen (once, few, many), or a class if it is expanded.

d_call: TRBD2; j_call: TRBJ2-3; clone_size: NA; v_call: TRBV4-1; cdr3_nt: TGCGCCAGCAGCCAAGAGGGAGGGGATACGCAGTATTTT; cdr3_aa: CASSQEGGDTQYF
d_call: NA; j_call: TRBJ1-3; clone_size: NA; v_call: TRBV9; cdr3_nt: TGTGCCAGCAGCGTACTTCAGGGCTCTGGAAACACCATATATTTT; cdr3_aa: CASSVLQGSGNTIYF
d_call: NA; j_call: TRBJ2-3; clone_size: NA; v_call: TRBV30; cdr3_nt: TGTGCCTGGGCCGAACAGGCACTTCGGGGGGATACGCAGTATTTT; cdr3_aa: CAWAEQALRGDTQYF
d_call: NA; j_call: TRBJ1-1; clone_size: few; v_call: TRBV19; cdr3_nt: TGTGCCAGTAGTATTAGTTGGGGAGATGAAGCTTTCTTT; cdr3_aa: CASSISWGDEAFF
d_call: TRBD1; j_call: TRBJ2-7; clone_size: NA; v_call: TRBV18; cdr3_nt: TGTGCCAGCTCATCACGAAGCCCCGGGACAGGGCACTACGAGCAGTACTTC; cdr3_aa: CASSSRSPGTGHYEQYF
d_call: TRBD1; j_call: TRBJ2-7; clone_size: NA; v_call: TRBV27; cdr3_nt: TGTGCCAGCAGTTTATCAGCGGGGACAGGGGCCTACGAGCAGTACTTC; cdr3_aa: CASSLSAGTGAYEQYF
d_call: NA; j_call: TRBJ2-1; clone_size: NA; v_call: TRBV5-1; cdr3_nt: TGCGCCAGCAGCTCAGGGGTGGGCGATGAGCAGTTCTTC; cdr3_aa: CASSSGVGDEQFF
d_call: NA; j_call: TRBJ2-7; clone_size: NA; v_call: TRBV4-3; cdr3_nt: TGCGCCAGCAGCCCAGGGGCAGGTCCAGGGGTCGAGCAGTACTTC; cdr3_aa: CASSPGAGPGVEQYF
d_call: TRBD2; j_call: TRBJ2-4; clone_size: NA; v_call: TRBV30; cdr3_nt: TGTGCCTGGAGCAAACGGGTTCGGGGGGTGATGAAAAACATTCAGTACTTC; cdr3_aa: CAWSKRVRGVMKNIQYF
d_call: NA; j_call: TRBJ2-5; clone_size: NA; v_call: TRBV10-1; cdr3_nt: TGCGCCAGCAGTGACCCTTACACGGAGACCCAGTACTTC; cdr3_aa: CASSDPYTETQYF
d_call: NA; j_call: TRBJ2-5; clone_size: NA; v_call: TRBV30; cdr3_nt: TGTGCCTGGAGTGTACAGGGTAGCTTGGAGACCCAGTACTTC; cdr3_aa: CAWSVQGSLETQYF
d_call: NA; j_call: TRBJ2-2; clone_size: NA; v_call: TRBV19; cdr3_nt: TGTGCCAGTACCCAGGGGGGCGCCGGGGAGCTGTTTTTT; cdr3_aa: CASTQGGAGELFF
d_call: NA; j_call: TRBJ2-2; clone_size: NA; v_call: TRBV11-2; cdr3_nt: TGTGCCAGCAGCTTAGGAGTCGGGGGTTTAAGTGGCGGGGAGCTGTTTTTT; cdr3_aa: CASSLGVGGLSGGELFF
d_call: NA; j_call: TRBJ1-4; clone_size: NA; v_call: TRBV21-1; cdr3_nt: TGTGCCAGCAGCAAAGCGGGACAGGGGGTAAATGAAAAACTGTTTTTT; cdr3_aa: CASSKAGQGVNEKLFF
d_call: TRBD1; j_call: TRBJ1-5; clone_size: NA; v_call: TRBV4-2; cdr3_nt: TGTGCCAGCAGCCAAGGACAGGGGGATGTAGCGAGGAATCAGCCCCAGCATTTT; cdr3_aa: CASSQGQGDVARNQPQHF
d_call: TRBD1; j_call: TRBJ1-5; clone_size: NA; v_call: TRBV6-2/TRBV6-3; cdr3_nt: TGTGCCAGCAGACCTACCTCCGGGACAGGGCTCAATCAGCCCCAGCATTTT; cdr3_aa: CASRPTSGTGLNQPQHF
d_call: TRBD2; j_call: TRBJ2-1; clone_size: NA; v_call: TRBV9; cdr3_nt: TGTGCCAGCAGTGTTAGCGGGTCCTACAATGAGCAGTTCTTC; cdr3_aa: CASSVSGSYNEQFF
d_call: NA; j_call: TRBJ1-5; clone_size: NA; v_call: TRBV28; cdr3_nt: TGTGCCAGCAGTTCCCTCGGGAGGGGATCGGGTAATCAGCCCCAGCATTTT; cdr3_aa: CASSSLGRGSGNQPQHF
d_call: NA; j_call: TRBJ2-6; clone_size: NA; v_call: TRBV7-9; cdr3_nt: TGTGCCAGCAGCTTACCACAGGGAAGCTCTGGGGCCAACGTCCTGACTTTC; cdr3_aa: CASSLPQGSSGANVLTF
d_call: TRBD2; j_call: TRBJ2-1; clone_size: NA; v_call: TRBV18; cdr3_nt: TGTGCCAGCTCACCGGGACTAGCGGGTTTAAATGAGCAGTTCTTC; cdr3_aa: CASSPGLAGLNEQFF
d_call: NA; j_call: TRBJ2-3; clone_size: NA; v_call: TRBV4-1; cdr3_nt: TGCGCCAGCAGCCAAGAGGGGGGTGGCACAGATACGCAGTATTTT; cdr3_aa: CASSQEGGGTDTQYF
d_call: TRBD2; j_call: TRBJ2-3; clone_size: NA; v_call: TRBV5-4; cdr3_nt: TGTGCCAGCAGCTTGGCCGGCGGGAGCATAGGGGATACGCAGTATTTT; cdr3_aa: CASSLAGGSIGDTQYF
d_call: NA; j_call: TRBJ2-4; clone_size: NA; v_call: TRBV11-2; cdr3_nt: TGTGCCAGCAGCTTAGATGCGAGGAAAAACATTCAGTACTTC; cdr3_aa: CASSLDARKNIQYF
d_call: NA; j_call: TRBJ1-3; clone_size: NA; v_call: TRBV13; cdr3_nt: TGTGCCAGCAGCCCCTTCAGCTCTGGAAACACCATATATTTT; cdr3_aa: CASSPFSSGNTIYF
d_call: NA; j_call: TRBJ2-1; clone_size: NA; v_call: TRBV4-3; cdr3_nt: TGCGCCAGCAGCTCAAGCGGCCTAGGCGGGAATGAGCAGTTCTTC; cdr3_aa: CASSSSGLGGNEQFF
d_call: NA; j_call: TRBJ2-1; clone_size: NA; v_call: TRBV27; cdr3_nt: TGTGCCAGCAGTTTATTAAGAGGAGTGGCCCAAAATGAGCAGTTCTTC; cdr3_aa: CASSLLRGVAQNEQFF
d_call: TRBD1; j_call: TRBJ1-4; clone_size: NA; v_call: TRBV5-6; cdr3_nt: TGTGCCAGCAGCTTCTTCGGGACAGGGGAAGAAAAACTGTTTTTT; cdr3_aa: CASSFFGTGEEKLFF
d_call: TRBD1; j_call: TRBJ2-5; clone_size: NA; v_call: TRBV24-1; cdr3_nt: TGTGCCACCAGTGATGGGACAGAAGGCCAAGAGACCCAGTACTTC; cdr3_aa: CATSDGTEGQETQYF
d_call: TRBD1; j_call: TRBJ2-7; clone_size: NA; v_call: TRBV7-2; cdr3_nt: TGTGCCAGCACCCTGTCCGGACAGGGAATGCTCGGACAGTACTTC; cdr3_aa: CASTLSGQGMLGQYF
d_call: NA; j_call: TRBJ2-3; clone_size: NA; v_call: TRBV6-2/TRBV6-3; cdr3_nt: TGTGCCAGCAGTTACTCGACCGGGGGGCCCAGCCATGGTACGCAGTATTTT; cdr3_aa: CASSYSTGGPSHGTQYF
d_call: NA; j_call: TRBJ1-1; clone_size: NA; v_call: TRBV11-2; cdr3_nt: TGTGCCAGCAGCTTAGGGACTCCGGTCAGTGAAGCTTTCTTT; cdr3_aa: CASSLGTPVSEAFF
d_call: NA; j_call: TRBJ2-7; clone_size: NA; v_call: TRBV6-6; cdr3_nt: TGTGCCAGCAGTTACGTCGGTGAGCAGTACTTC; cdr3_aa: CASSYVGEQYF
d_call: NA; j_call: TRBJ1-5; clone_size: NA; v_call: TRBV19; cdr3_nt: TGTGCCAGTAGTAGCACAGGTCAGCCCCAGCATTTT; cdr3_aa: CASSSTGQPQHF
d_call: NA; j_call: TRBJ2-1; clone_size: few; v_call: TRBV7-8; cdr3_nt: TGTGCCAGCAGCCGTTCCGGTTACAATGAGCAGTTCTTC; cdr3_aa: CASSRSGYNEQFF
d_call: NA; j_call: TRBJ2-3; clone_size: NA; v_call: TRBV19; cdr3_nt: TGTGCCAGTAGTTCGGCCCGGGGGGATACGCAGTATTTT; cdr3_aa: CASSSARGDTQYF
d_call: TRBD1; j_call: TRBJ2-1; clone_size: NA; v_call: TRBV29-1; cdr3_nt: TGCAGCGTTGAAGATCCGGGGACAGGGGGTACCAATGAGCAGTTCTTC; cdr3_aa: CSVEDPGTGGTNEQFF
d_call: TRBD1; j_call: TRBJ1-2; clone_size: once; v_call: TRBV5-1; cdr3_nt: TGCGCCAGCAGCCCGGACAGGGCTACTAACTATGGCTACACCTTC; cdr3_aa: CASSPDRATNYGYTF
d_call: TRBD1; j_call: TRBJ1-6; clone_size: NA; v_call: TRBV5-4; cdr3_nt: TGTGCCAGCAGTGACAGGGGTTCGGGGTCACCCCTCCACTTT; cdr3_aa: CASSDRGSGSPLHF
d_call: TRBD2; j_call: TRBJ2-1; clone_size: NA; v_call: TRBV18; cdr3_nt: TGTGCCAGCTCACAGGGACTAGCGGGTTCCTACAATGAGCAGTTCTTC; cdr3_aa: CASSQGLAGSYNEQFF
d_call: NA; j_call: TRBJ2-2; clone_size: NA; v_call: TRBV6-4; cdr3_nt: TGTGCCAGCAGTGTACTAGCGAACACCGGGGAGCTGTTTTTT; cdr3_aa: CASSVLANTGELFF
d_call: TRBD2; j_call: TRBJ2-1; clone_size: NA; v_call: TRBV27; cdr3_nt: TGTGCCAGCAGTTTCCGACTAGCGGGATTGGGAGAGCAGTTCTTC; cdr3_aa: CASSFRLAGLGEQFF